The 15 T cell receptor beta chains listed next were all sequenced from one sample in a study of cytomegalovirus exposure and HLA in healthy donors. It was with 60 Vbeta and 13 Jbeta primers that the PCR ran. Some clones are missing from TCRdb's copy, which holds only in-frame ones; the method was immunoSEQ multiplex PCR. The sample consists of 150,000 to 200,000 clones, 84% of them appearing once. Sequencing input: PBMCs. The receptors here all came from a man aged 18 to 29 in good health and CMV-seronegative.

This clone was detected once. The DNA of the CDR3 is TGTGCCAGCAGTTCGGCAGGGGATGATCAGCCCCAGCATTTT. Its protein is CASSSAGDDQPQHF. The chain joins TRBV5-5 to TRBJ1-5, with TRBD1 as a possible D gene (6 bases). Trimming shortened V by 5 bases and J by 5 bases, and 14 bases separated the two germline ends. The CDR3 has 14 residues. CDR1 is SGHKS and CDR2 is YYEKEE in the germline V gene (reference sequence).

The J gene is TRBJ1-1, the V gene TRBV9, with TRBD1 matching over 8 bases. V lost 0 bases, J lost 7 bases, and 8 bases stayed unmatched. In germline, CDR1 is SGDLS, CDR2 YYNGEE. CDR3 size: 15 residues. The CDR3 here is CASSVAQGAPSEAFF. The DNA for the CDR3 is TGTGCCAGCAGCGTAGCTCAGGGGGCGCCGAGTGAAGCTTTCTTT.

The chain joins TRBV19 to TRBJ2-7; TRBD1 matches at 11 bases. Losses at the gene ends were 0 bases for V and 6 bases for J; bases not matched to a gene: 7. The CDR3 consists of 16 residues. Germline V CDR1 and CDR2: LNHDA, SQIVND (reference sequence). CDR3 protein: CASSIDLGQGAGEQYF. CDR3 DNA sequence: TGTGCCAGTAGTATAGATTTAGGACAGGGGGCGGGCGAGCAGTACTTC.

This clone showed up just a few times. The rearrangement links TRBV7-8 to TRBJ2-2, with TRBD2 matching 11 bases. The germline gives CDR1 SGHVS, CDR2 FQNEAQ. Unmatched junction bases numbered 3, after V lost 2 bases and J lost 4 bases. The CDR3 has 16 amino acids. The CDR3 protein is CASSLFSGRATGELFF. CDR3 nucleotide sequence: TGTGCCAGCAGCTTATTTAGCGGGAGGGCCACCGGGGAGCTGTTTTTT.

This clone was seen only once. The chain combines TRBV6-5 with TRBJ1-2; D gene ambiguous. The germline V gene encodes CDR1 MNHEY and CDR2 SVGAGI. V dropped 7 bases and J dropped 2 bases, with 8 bases sitting between them. The CDR3 totals 12 residues. The CDR3 nucleotides are TGTGCCAGCATGAGGGCCAACTATGGCTACACCTTC. Translating it yields CASMRANYGYTF.

The chain combines TRBV2 with TRBJ2-7; D is possibly TRBD1 (6 bases). This CDR3 is built from 15 residues. V dropped 6 bases and J dropped 0 bases, with 15 bases sitting between them. Germline-derived CDR1 and CDR2 are SNHLY and FYNNEI. The CDR3 reads CASSGNGTPSYEQYF. CDR3 sequence (DNA): TGTGCCAGCAGCGGCAACGGGACACCCTCCTACGAGCAGTACTTC. Supplemented by reference TRBV2 and TRBJ2-7, the full variable domain reads EPEVTQTPSHQVTQMGQEVILRCVPISNHLYFYWYRQILGQKVEFLVSFYNNEISEKSEIFDDQFSVERPDGSNFTLKIRSTKLEDSAMYFCASSGNGTPSYEQYFGPGTRLTVT.

The CDR3 DNA sequence: TGTGCCAGCAGTGAGGGGGTTCTCTTGGATGGCTACACCTTC. Protein: CASSEGVLLDGYTF. The rearrangement links TRBV11-2 to TRBJ1-2, with D maybe TRBD1 (6 bases). The ends were cut back, 6 bases at V and 6 bases at J, with 17 bases in the middle. The CDR3 has 14 residues. CDR1 is SGHAT, CDR2 FQNNGV, per germline.

The J gene is TRBJ2-7, the V gene TRBV27, with 10 bases lining up with TRBD1. The germline V gene encodes CDR1 MNHEY and CDR2 SMNVEV (reference sequence). The CDR3 loop spans 15 amino acids. Trimming took 5 bases from V and 5 from J; bases not matched to a gene: 9. CDR3 loop: CASSPSRDRGHEQYF. For the CDR3, the DNA is TGTGCCAGCAGTCCATCCCGGGACAGGGGCCACGAGCAGTACTTC.

The gene calls are TRBV11-2 and TRBJ2-7; D gene unclear. Germline V lookup: CDR1 SGHAT, CDR2 FQNNGV. V gave up 0 bases and J gave up 6 bases, with 12 bases separating them. The CDR3 consists of 14 residues. In nucleotides, the CDR3 is TGTGCCAGCAGCTTAGACCCTATTTCGGGCGAGCAGTACTTC. This gives the protein CASSLDPISGEQYF.

The CDR3 nucleotides read TGTGCCAGCAGCGTAGGCGGGAGGGCTTGGGAGACCCAGTACTTC. Its protein product is CASSVGGRAWETQYF. V is TRBV9 and J is TRBJ2-5; 9 nucleotides match TRBD2. The germline V gene encodes CDR1 SGDLS and CDR2 YYNGEE. This CDR3 region has 15 residues. Germline trimming cut 0 bases from V and 5 bases from J; bases unmatched to any gene: 5.

The chain joins TRBV5-1 to TRBJ2-7; 12 nucleotides match TRBD1. This CDR3 is 15 amino acids long. V lost 4 bases to trimming and J lost 6 bases; unmatched junction nucleotides: 8. The germline V gene has CDR1 SGHRS and CDR2 YFSETQ. The CDR3 DNA reads TGCGCCAGCAGCCGTAGGGACAGGGGGCACTCCGAGCAGTACTTC. Translating it yields CASSRRDRGHSEQYF.

The chain combines TRBV18 with TRBJ2-1, with TRBD2 matching over 13 bases. The J segment lost 7 bases and the V segment lost 3 bases, leaving 3 bases of the junction unmatched. In germline, CDR1 is KGHSH, CDR2 LQKENI. The CDR3 has 15 amino acids. The CDR3 protein is CASSPGLAGVNEQFF. CDR3 DNA sequence: TGTGCCAGCTCACCTGGACTAGCGGGAGTAAATGAGCAGTTCTTC.

The V gene is TRBV28, the J gene TRBJ2-2; 7 bases map to TRBD1. The CDR3 has 15 amino acids. Germline CDR1 reads MDHEN; CDR2 reads SYDVKM. The V gene end was trimmed by 8 bases and the J gene end by 2 bases; junction bases not matched to a gene: 8. This chain's CDR3 is CASLTRQGNTGELFF. The CDR3 region has the DNA TGTGCCAGCTTGACCCGACAGGGTAACACCGGGGAGCTGTTTTTT.

In this sample, this clone turned up a few times. This chain joins TRBV5-1 and TRBJ1-1, with D perhaps TRBD1 (6 bases). Trimming shortened V by 4 bases and J by 1 base, and 17 bases separated the two germline ends. This CDR3 is built from 16 residues. Germline CDR1 and CDR2: SGHRS and YFSETQ. The CDR3, as DNA: TGCGCCAGCAGCCGCCGAAGCGCAGGGGCGAACACTGAAGCTTTCTTT. This translates into CASSRRSAGANTEAFF.

J is TRBJ2-7 and V is TRBV28, with D uncertain. This CDR3 has 13 amino acids. Germline values: CDR1 MDHEN, CDR2 SYDVKM. V was clipped by 6 bases and J by 0 bases, with 9 bases between them. CDR3 region: CASSSGASYEQYF. The CDR3, as DNA: TGTGCCAGCAGCTCAGGCGCCTCCTACGAGCAGTACTTC.